The T cell receptor (beta chain) described here comes from a study of cytomegalovirus exposure and HLA in healthy donors. This clone has a single count. Its antigen remains unknown. The PCR made use of 60 Vbeta and 13 Jbeta primers. Profiled with immunoSEQ multiplex PCR; TCRdb holds only in-frame clones, not every one. Of roughly 160,000 clones listed, over 60% are singletons. Germline V lookup: CDR1 LNHDA, CDR2 SQIVND (reference sequence). CDR3 size: 16 residues. J gave up 3 bases and V 5 bases, and 11 bases lay outside the gene matches. Study-wide results and limits: A later analysis linked a missense variant in DCLRE1C to the trimming of TCR beta V and J genes. Most TCR sequences showed up rarely, but some public TCRs showed up in many donors. Previous analysis showed most TCR beta V segments were productive about 87% or about 30% of the time.

The rearrangement links TRBV19 to TRBJ1-1; TRBD1 matches 8 bases. This receptor was taken from a woman in her 30s in good health and CMV-seronegative. Material: PBMCs. CDR3 region: CASSPRTGNDDTEAFF. The CDR3 coding sequence is TGTGCCAGTAGTCCTCGGACAGGGAATGATGACACTGAAGCTTTCTTT.